The 9 T cell receptor beta chains below come from one sample, sequenced in a study of persistence of HIV-infected CD4 T cells. Cells were stimulated with overlapping HIV-1 Gag 15-mer peptides. Memory cells lacking CD40L and CD69 with high CD45RO were sorted. Sequencing used immunoSEQ version 4 in survey mode. Using immunoSEQ multiplex PCR, the repertoire was profiled, and TCRdb retains in-frame clones only, with some absent. The sample shows over 60,000 clones, 65% to 80% of them seen only once. Their cognate antigens are unknown. This sample comprised CD4+ T cells sorted from PBMCs after approximately 19-hour stimulation, obtained from a patient who received antiretroviral therapy. These receptors all stem from an adult man with HIV who was CMV-seropositive.

The J gene is TRBJ1-2, the V gene TRBV29-1; no clear D gene. The CDR3 loop spans 11 amino acids. CDR1 SQVTM and CDR2 ANQGSEA come from the germline V gene. The V gene lost 2 bases and the J gene lost 4 bases, with 5 bases spanning the gap. The CDR3 protein is CSVEKSYGYTF. The CDR3 DNA is TGCAGCGTTGAAAAGAGCTATGGCTACACCTTC.

V and J are TRBV3-1 (or the pseudogene TRBV3-2) and TRBJ1-6; D gene ambiguous. V was shortened by 1 base and J by 6 bases, with 7 bases between the two germline ends. CDR1 is LGHDT and CDR2 is YNNKEL in the germline V gene (reference sequence). The CDR3 has 14 amino acids. CDR3 in DNA: TGTGCCAGCAGCCAAGCTTTTAGTAATTCACCCCTCCACTTT. It encodes CASSQAFSNSPLHF.

The chain couples TRBV14 to TRBJ2-7, with 7 bases identical to TRBD1. This CDR3 has 15 amino acids. Trimming at V came to 3 bases and at J to 3 bases, leaving 8 bases not matched to a gene. CDR1 is SGHDN, CDR2 FVKESK, per germline. DNA of the CDR3: TGTGCCAGCAGCCACGCCCGGGACAGATTCTACGAGCAGTACTTC. As protein: CASSHARDRFYEQYF.

The J gene is TRBJ2-2, the V gene TRBV7-8, with D possibly TRBD2 on 6 matching bases. The germline V and J ends were trimmed by 5 bases and 3 bases, with 13 bases remaining between them. This CDR3 is built from 15 residues. Germline assignment: CDR1 SGHVS and CDR2 FQNEAQ. The CDR3, as DNA: TGTGCCAGCAGCGTACTCGGGACTTACACCGGGGAGCTGTTTTTT. It translates to CASSVLGTYTGELFF.

The CDR3 region has the DNA TGTGCCAGCAGTCTCTTAGCGGGGGCTTCCTACGAGCAGTACTTC. Amino acids: CASSLLAGASYEQYF. The genes are TRBV6-5 and TRBJ2-7; 9 bases align to TRBD2. There are 15 residues in the CDR3. J gave up 1 base and V 5 bases, and 6 bases lay outside the gene matches. The germline V gene encodes CDR1 MNHEY and CDR2 SVGAGI.

The V and J genes are TRBV7-3 and TRBJ1-1, with D possibly matching TRBD1 (5 bases). The CDR3 is made up of 13 amino acids. The ends were cut back, 6 bases at V and 1 base at J, with 9 bases in the middle. Germline-derived CDR1 and CDR2 are SGHTA and FQGTGA. CDR3 in amino acids: CASRWGPNTEAFF. The CDR3, as DNA: TGTGCCAGCAGGTGGGGACCGAACACTGAAGCTTTCTTT.

This chain connects TRBV7-6 to TRBJ2-3; D is unresolved. V lost 5 bases and J 2 bases, leaving 8 bases between the germline ends. The CDR3 consists of 13 residues. Germline V gene lookup returns CDR1 SGHVS and CDR2 FNYEAQ. CDR3 sequence reads: CASSLSPTDTQYF. CDR3 nucleotides: TGTGCCAGCAGCCTTTCCCCCACAGATACGCAGTATTTT.

The chain couples TRBV5-4 to TRBJ2-3, with no clear D. The CDR3 has 15 amino acids. V was clipped by 1 base and J by 1 base, with 10 bases between them. The germline gives CDR1 SGHNT, CDR2 YYREEE (reference sequence). CDR3 nucleotide sequence: TGTGCCAGCAGCTTGCTCCCTAGGGGCACAGATACGCAGTATTTT. Its protein is CASSLLPRGTDTQYF.

This clone was recorded a few times. CDR3 sequence (DNA): TGCGCCAGCAGCCAAGTCCCTGCCCCAGCTAGCACAGATACGCAGTATTTT. As protein: CASSQVPAPASTDTQYF. This chain uses TRBV4-1 with TRBJ2-3; D is uncertain. The V gene's germline CDR1 is MGHRA and CDR2 YSYEKL. The CDR3 totals 17 residues. V was trimmed by 1 base and J by 0 bases, leaving 14 bases between them.